Below are 24 T cell receptor beta chains sequenced from a single sample in a study of blood T cell repertoires in COVID-19. Only in-frame clones appear in the TCRdb table, and some are missing; sequencing was by immunoSEQ multiplex PCR. The table has hundreds of thousands of clones, 83% seen once. The source material was PBMCs or T cells enriched from blood (not recorded which). The receptors derive from a woman in her fifties or sixties who had been exposed to COVID-19.

The chain couples TRBV27 to TRBJ2-2; TRBD1 agrees at 7 bases. The CDR3 loop spans 16 amino acids. The V and J ends lost 1 base and 6 bases, in that order; junction bases with no gene match: 8. Germline values: CDR1 MNHEY, CDR2 SMNVEV (reference sequence). CDR3 nucleotides: TGTGCCAGCAGTTTATATGGCAGGGGGTCGTCCGGGGAGCTGTTTTTT. Translating gives CASSLYGRGSSGELFF.

This chain joins TRBV19 and TRBJ1-1; D gene unclear. CDR3 length: 12 residues. Trimming left V 4 bases short and J 12 bases short, with 15 bases between. Germline CDR1 is LNHDA and CDR2 is SQIVND (reference sequence). The CDR3 DNA is TGTGCCAGTAGTACCCCCCCCTCTATCCCTTTCTTT. This gives the protein CASSTPPSIPFF.

This clone was seen more than once but under ten times. The chain joins TRBV2 to TRBJ1-2; 9 nucleotides align to TRBD1. V trimming: 4 bases; J trimming: 0 bases; junction bases outside the gene matches: 6. Germline assignment: CDR1 SNHLY and CDR2 FYNNEI. This CDR3 comprises 16 residues. The CDR3 spells CASSATGGRANYGYTF. CDR3 coding DNA: TGTGCCAGCAGTGCTACAGGGGGCAGAGCTAACTATGGCTACACCTTC. Supplemented by reference TRBV2 and TRBJ1-2, the full variable domain reads EPEVTQTPSHQVTQMGQEVILRCVPISNHLYFYWYRQILGQKVEFLVSFYNNEISEKSEIFDDQFSVERPDGSNFTLKIRSTKLEDSAMYFCASSATGGRANYGYTFGSGTRLTVV.

The chain employs TRBV11-3 and TRBJ2-2, with a possible D match to TRBD2 (7 bases). The V gene's germline CDR1 is SGHNT and CDR2 YENEEA. The CDR3 length is 18 residues. The V end lost 0 bases, the J end lost 6 bases, and 20 bases lay between the germline ends. CDR3 amino acids: CASSLDNGERGASGELFF. CDR3 DNA sequence: TGTGCCAGCAGCTTAGATAACGGGGAACGGGGGGCCTCCGGGGAGCTGTTTTTT.

V usage is TRBV6-2 or TRBV6-3 and J usage is TRBJ1-2; no definite D call. The CDR3 length is 12 residues. The V end was cut by 3 bases, the J end by 4 bases, with 6 bases between. Germline lookup yields CDR1 MNHEY and CDR2 SVGEGT. CDR3: CASSYSVYGYTF. The CDR3 bases are TGTGCCAGCAGTTATTCCGTCTATGGCTACACCTTC.

This CDR3 reads CASSPRWITEAFF. As DNA, the CDR3 is TGTGCCAGTAGCCCCAGGTGGATCACTGAAGCTTTCTTT. This chain links TRBV19 with TRBJ1-1; D uncertain. The CDR3 extends over 13 amino acids. The germline V and J ends were trimmed by 6 bases and 4 bases, with 12 bases remaining between them. Germline CDR1 LNHDA, CDR2 SQIVND (reference sequence).

Concerning this clone: Mismatch with germline at one junction end may stem from a read error. This chain joins TRBV6-5 and TRBJ1-1; D is perhaps TRBD1 (6 bases). The CDR3 loop spans 13 amino acids. The germline CDR1 and CDR2 sequences are MNHEY and SVGAGI. CDR3 sequence (DNA): TGTGCCAGCAGTTACTGGGACAAAACTGAGGCTTTCTTT. It specifies CASSYWDKTEAFF.

The table lists this clone with a count of one. This rearrangement joins TRBV3-1 (or the pseudogene TRBV3-2) to TRBJ1-5; D unclear. CDR3 size: 13 residues. V shed 8 bases and J shed 1 base, with 9 bases lying between them. Looked up from germline, CDR1 is LGHDT and CDR2 is YNNKEL (reference sequence). CDR3 in DNA: TGTGCCAGCGGAGAGGGAAGCAATCAGCCCCAGCATTTT. Translation: CASGEGSNQPQHF.

This chain uses TRBV6-5 with TRBJ2-7; D may be TRBD2 (7 bases). Germline V gives CDR1 MNHEY, CDR2 SVGAGI. The CDR3 length is 15 residues. V gave up 5 bases and J gave up 5 bases, with 19 bases separating them. This chain's CDR3 is CASSKMGGHKNEQYF. CDR3 sequence (DNA): TGTGCCAGCAGTAAAATGGGGGGGCATAAGAACGAGCAGTACTTC.

The chain uses TRBV7-2 and TRBJ1-1; D is ambiguous. This CDR3 has 16 amino acids. The germline V and J ends were trimmed by 5 bases and 0 bases, with 16 bases remaining between them. Germline CDR1 is SGHTA and CDR2 is FQGNSA. The CDR3 here is CASSPAGGLMNTEAFF. The CDR3 coding sequence is TGTGCCAGCAGCCCGGCGGGAGGTCTGATGAACACTGAAGCTTTCTTT.

The genes are TRBV28 and TRBJ1-2; D is uncertain. With 3 bases removed from V and 0 bases from J, the gap between germline ends came to 11 bases. Germline-derived CDR1 and CDR2 are MDHEN and SYDVKM. This CDR3 is 15 amino acids long. The CDR3 loop reads CASSFWARTNYGYTF. Written as DNA, the CDR3 is TGTGCCAGCAGTTTTTGGGCAAGGACTAACTATGGCTACACCTTC.

The chain links TRBV18 to TRBJ2-1, with D possibly being TRBD2 (6 bases). CDR3 length: 16 residues. Germline V gives CDR1 KGHSH, CDR2 LQKENI. Deletions cut 3 bases from V and 10 bases from J, with 22 bases between. The CDR3 protein is CASSPAMGAGLSEQFF. The CDR3, as DNA: TGTGCCAGCTCACCGGCGATGGGAGCGGGCCTCAGCGAGCAGTTCTTC.

The chain joins TRBV28 to TRBJ1-1; no clear D gene. Trimming took 5 bases from V and 4 from J, leaving 11 bases between them. Germline CDR1 reads MDHEN; CDR2 reads SYDVKM. The CDR3 is 13 residues long. The CDR3 coding sequence is TGTGCCAGCAGTACAAGCGTGGCCACTGAAGCTTTCTTT. It codes for CASSTSVATEAFF.

The chain is built from TRBV19 and TRBJ1-2; 7 bases line up with TRBD1. This CDR3 is built from 15 residues. CDR1 is LNHDA and CDR2 is SQIVND in the germline V gene (reference sequence). V lost 3 bases, J lost 2 bases, and 6 bases stayed unmatched. CDR3 residues: CASSIAPGQNYGYTF. The DNA for the CDR3 is TGTGCCAGTAGTATCGCTCCGGGACAGAACTATGGCTACACCTTC.

This clone was found once. This rearrangement joins TRBV28 to TRBJ2-2, with D possibly matching TRBD2 (5 bases). Trimming cost V 10 bases and J 6 bases, with 18 bases left between them. This CDR3 is built from 14 residues. CDR1 is MDHEN and CDR2 is SYDVKM in the germline V gene. The CDR3 DNA follows: TGTGCCACCTTCGGCGCCCGGAGGTCCGGGGAGCTGTTTTTT. This codes for CATFGARRSGELFF.

The V and J genes are TRBV10-1 and TRBJ2-5; tentatively, D is TRBD2 (6 bases). Trimming removed 5 bases from V and 7 bases from J, with 17 bases in between. From germline, CDR1 is WNHNN and CDR2 SYGVQD (reference sequence). The CDR3 spans 14 residues. DNA for the CDR3: TGCGCCAGCAGTACTCGGGACTCCCCTGGGACCCAGTACTTC. Translating gives CASSTRDSPGTQYF.

The chain joins TRBV18 to TRBJ1-1; 7 bases line up with TRBD1. V dropped 6 bases and J dropped 1; count of bases not matched to a gene: 5. The CDR3 is 14 amino acids. Germline CDR1 reads KGHSH; CDR2 reads LQKENI. The CDR3 coding sequence is TGTGCCAGCTCGACCTCAGGGGGGAACACTGAAGCTTTCTTT. It translates to CASSTSGGNTEAFF.

J is TRBJ1-2 and V is TRBV11-2; no definite D call. Deletions cut 6 bases from V and 7 bases from J, with 15 bases between. CDR3 size: 13 residues. Germline assignment: CDR1 SGHAT and CDR2 FQNNGV. The CDR3, as DNA: TGTGCCAGCAGTCCTTCTTTAGTTGGTGGCTACACCTTC. Translation gives CASSPSLVGGYTF.

The chain recombines TRBV13 with TRBJ1-1; D unresolved. The V end was cut by 0 bases, the J end by 4 bases, with 9 bases between. Per the germline V gene, CDR1 is PRHDT and CDR2 is FYEKMQ (reference sequence). The CDR3 length is 14 residues. Here the CDR3 DNA reads TGTGCCAGCAGCTTAGGTCTCACAACCACTGAAGCTTTCTTT. Amino acid sequence: CASSLGLTTTEAFF.

This clone was seen just once. The chain carries TRBV5-4 and TRBJ1-1; D remains unclear. Germline values: CDR1 SGHNT, CDR2 YYREEE (reference sequence). The CDR3 spans 14 residues. V lost 3 bases to trimming and J lost 2 bases, with 11 bases between them. The DNA for the CDR3 is TGTGCCAGCAGCTATCCGGGAAGAAACACTGAAGCTTTCTTT. It yields the protein CASSYPGRNTEAFF. Full variable domain (missing parts from reference TRBV5-4 and TRBJ1-1): ETGVTQSPTHLIKTRGQQVTLRCSSQSGHNTVSWYQQALGQGPQFIFQYYREEENGRGNFPPRFSGLQFPNYSSELNVNALELDDSALYLCASSYPGRNTEAFFGQGTRLTVV.

This clone was seen a single time. The V call is TRBV5-8, the J call TRBJ2-3, with 14 bases matching TRBD2. This CDR3 is built from 18 residues. Unmatched junction bases numbered 6, after V lost 0 bases and J lost 3 bases. From germline, CDR1 is SGHTS and CDR2 YDEGEE. The CDR3 DNA reads TGTGCCAGCAGCTTGGCAAGACTAGCGGGGGGGCGAACAGATACGCAGTATTTT. Translation: CASSLARLAGGRTDTQYF.

This clone was picked up one time. The chain uses TRBV5-1 and TRBJ2-2; 8 bases map to TRBD2. Losses at the gene ends were 2 bases for V and 3 bases for J; bases not matched to a gene: 3. The germline CDR1 and CDR2 sequences are SGHRS and YFSETQ. The CDR3 is made up of 15 amino acids. The CDR3, as DNA: TGCGCCAGCAGCTTAAACGGGGGGGACACCGGGGAGCTGTTTTTT. Residues: CASSLNGGDTGELFF.

The chain uses TRBV23-1 and TRBJ1-2, with 8 bases aligning to TRBD1. TRBV23-1 is marked as an open reading frame, function uncertain. V shed 9 bases and J 5 bases; nucleotides not matched to a gene: 14. This CDR3 contains 15 residues. This chain's CDR3 is CAREIPGGARYGYTF. The CDR3 DNA reads TGCGCCAGAGAGATACCAGGGGGCGCGAGGTATGGCTACACCTTC.

The CDR3 region has the DNA TGTGCCACCAGCGCCCCTGGGCAGGGGAAGGAGACCCAGTACTTC. Amino acids: CATSAPGQGKETQYF. This sequence joins TRBV15 and TRBJ2-5; possible D gene TRBD1, 6 bases. Germline CDR1 and CDR2: LNHNV and YYDKDF (reference sequence). V lost 5 bases and J lost 5, with 18 bases in between. The CDR3 runs to 15 residues.